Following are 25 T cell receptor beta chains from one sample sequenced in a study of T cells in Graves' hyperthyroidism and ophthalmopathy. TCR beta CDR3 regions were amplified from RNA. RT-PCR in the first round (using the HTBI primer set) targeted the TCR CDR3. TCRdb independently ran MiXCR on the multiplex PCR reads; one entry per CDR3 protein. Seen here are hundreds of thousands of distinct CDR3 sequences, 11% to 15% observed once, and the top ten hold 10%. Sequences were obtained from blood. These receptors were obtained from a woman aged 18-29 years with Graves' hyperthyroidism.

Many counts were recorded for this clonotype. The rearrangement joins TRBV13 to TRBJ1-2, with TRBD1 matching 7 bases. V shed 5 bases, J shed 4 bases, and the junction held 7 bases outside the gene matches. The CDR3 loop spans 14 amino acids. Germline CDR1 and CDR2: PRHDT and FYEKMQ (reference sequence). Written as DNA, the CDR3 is TGTGCCAGCAGCCCCCTACAGGGGAGCTATGGCTACACCTTC. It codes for CASSPLQGSYGYTF. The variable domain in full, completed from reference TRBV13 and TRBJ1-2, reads AAGVIQSPRHLIKEKRETATLKCYPIPRHDTVYWYQQGPGQDPQFLISFYEKMQSDKGSIPDRFSAQQFSDYHSELNMSSLELGDSALYFCASSPLQGSYGYTFGSGTRLTVV.

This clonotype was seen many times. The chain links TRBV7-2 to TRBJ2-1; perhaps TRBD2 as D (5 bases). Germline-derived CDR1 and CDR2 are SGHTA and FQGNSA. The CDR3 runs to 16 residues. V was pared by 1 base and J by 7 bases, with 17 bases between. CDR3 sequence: CASSLGGLAGINEQFF. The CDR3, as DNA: TGTGCCAGCAGCTTAGGCGGGTTGGCTGGGATTAATGAGCAGTTCTTC.

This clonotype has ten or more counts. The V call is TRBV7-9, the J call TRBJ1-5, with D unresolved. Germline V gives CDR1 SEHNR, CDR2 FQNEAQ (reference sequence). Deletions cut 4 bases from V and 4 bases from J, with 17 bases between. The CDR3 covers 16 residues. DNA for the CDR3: TGTGCCAGCAGCTCCGTTCGCGGTCCCTCAAATCAGCCCCAGCATTTT. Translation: CASSSVRGPSNQPQHF.

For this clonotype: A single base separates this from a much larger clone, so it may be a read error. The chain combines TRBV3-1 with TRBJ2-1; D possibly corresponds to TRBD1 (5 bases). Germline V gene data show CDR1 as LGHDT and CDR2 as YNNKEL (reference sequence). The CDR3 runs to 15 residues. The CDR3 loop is CASSPEQDNIYERFF. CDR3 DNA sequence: TGTGCCAGCAGCCCAGAGCAGGACAATATATATGAGCGGTTCTTC.

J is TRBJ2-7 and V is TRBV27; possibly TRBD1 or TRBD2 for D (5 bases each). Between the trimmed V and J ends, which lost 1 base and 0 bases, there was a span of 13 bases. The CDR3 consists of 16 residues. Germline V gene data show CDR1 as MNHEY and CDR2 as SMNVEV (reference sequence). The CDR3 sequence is CASSLFAGTPSYEQYF. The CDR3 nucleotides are TGTGCCAGCAGTTTATTCGCAGGGACCCCCTCCTACGAGCAGTACTTC.

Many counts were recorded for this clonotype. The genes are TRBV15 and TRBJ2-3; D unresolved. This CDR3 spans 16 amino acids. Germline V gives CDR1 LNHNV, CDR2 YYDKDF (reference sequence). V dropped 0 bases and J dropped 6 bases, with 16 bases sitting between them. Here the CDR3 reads CATSRDLGEPLDTQYF. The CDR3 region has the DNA TGTGCCACCAGCAGAGATCTAGGCGAGCCACTGGATACGCAGTATTTT.

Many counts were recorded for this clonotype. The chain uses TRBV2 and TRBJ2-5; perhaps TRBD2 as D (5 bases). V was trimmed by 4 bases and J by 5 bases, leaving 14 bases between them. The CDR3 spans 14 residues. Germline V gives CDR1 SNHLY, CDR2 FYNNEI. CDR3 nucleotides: TGTGCCAGCAGTGGGAGCGGAACTCGGGAGACCCAGTACTTC. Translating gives CASSGSGTRETQYF.

The CDR3 sequence: CASSQVMGVKFF. The CDR3 DNA reads as TGTGCCAGCAGCCAAGTCATGGGAGTGAAGTTCTTC. This rearrangement joins TRBV14 to TRBJ2-1; a weak D match, TRBD2 (5 bases). V gave up 1 base and J gave up 14 bases, with 12 bases separating them. The CDR3 sequence is 12 residues long. Germline V CDR1 and CDR2: SGHDN, FVKESK.

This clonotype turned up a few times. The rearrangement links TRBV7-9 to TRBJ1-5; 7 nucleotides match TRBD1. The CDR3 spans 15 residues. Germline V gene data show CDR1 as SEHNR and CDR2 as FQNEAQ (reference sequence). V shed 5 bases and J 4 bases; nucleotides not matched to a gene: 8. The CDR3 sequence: CASSRGTALNQPQHF. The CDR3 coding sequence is TGTGCCAGCAGCCGAGGGACAGCCTTGAATCAGCCCCAGCATTTT.

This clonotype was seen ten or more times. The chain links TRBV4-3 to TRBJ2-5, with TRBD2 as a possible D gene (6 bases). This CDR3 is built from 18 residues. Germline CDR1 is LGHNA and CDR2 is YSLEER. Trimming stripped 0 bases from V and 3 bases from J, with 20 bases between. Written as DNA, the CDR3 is TGCGCCAGCAGCCAAGATCCCCCCCCCAGGAGGAGGGAAGAGACCCAGTACTTC. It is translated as CASSQDPPPRRREETQYF.

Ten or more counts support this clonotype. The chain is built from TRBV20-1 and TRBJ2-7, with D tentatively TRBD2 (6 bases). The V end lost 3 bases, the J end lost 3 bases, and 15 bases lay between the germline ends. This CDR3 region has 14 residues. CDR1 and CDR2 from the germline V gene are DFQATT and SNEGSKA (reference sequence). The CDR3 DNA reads TGCAGTGCTAGGTCCCTAGCGAGAGGCTACGAGCAGTACTTC. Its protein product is CSARSLARGYEQYF.

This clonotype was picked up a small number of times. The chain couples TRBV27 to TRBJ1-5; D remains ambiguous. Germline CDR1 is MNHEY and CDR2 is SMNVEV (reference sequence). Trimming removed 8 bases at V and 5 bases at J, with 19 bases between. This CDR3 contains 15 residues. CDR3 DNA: TGTGCCAGCCGCTCGTACTCCGGACGGGATCAGCCCCAGCATTTT. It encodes CASRSYSGRDQPQHF.

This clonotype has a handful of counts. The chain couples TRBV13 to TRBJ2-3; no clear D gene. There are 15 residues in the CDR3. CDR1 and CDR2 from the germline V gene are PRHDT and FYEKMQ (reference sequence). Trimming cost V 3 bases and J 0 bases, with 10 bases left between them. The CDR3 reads CASSFWASSTDTQYF. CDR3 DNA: TGTGCCAGCAGCTTTTGGGCCTCTAGCACAGATACGCAGTATTTT.

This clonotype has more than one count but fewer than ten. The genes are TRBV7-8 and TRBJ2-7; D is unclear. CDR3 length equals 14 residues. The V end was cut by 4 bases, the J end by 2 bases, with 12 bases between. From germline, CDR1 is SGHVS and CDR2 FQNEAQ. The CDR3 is CASSSELAPYEQYF. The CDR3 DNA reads TGTGCCAGCAGCTCCGAGTTAGCACCCTACGAGCAGTACTTC.

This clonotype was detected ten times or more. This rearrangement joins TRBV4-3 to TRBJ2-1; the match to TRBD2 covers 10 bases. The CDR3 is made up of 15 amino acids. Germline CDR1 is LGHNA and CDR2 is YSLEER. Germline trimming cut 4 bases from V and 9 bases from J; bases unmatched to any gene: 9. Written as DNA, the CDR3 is TGCGCCAGCAGCCCCAGCGGGAGGGGCACGAGTGAGCAGTTCTTC. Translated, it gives CASSPSGRGTSEQFF.

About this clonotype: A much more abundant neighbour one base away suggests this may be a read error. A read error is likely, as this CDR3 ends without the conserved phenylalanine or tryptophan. DNA for the CDR3: TGTGCCAGCAGTTTCATGGTCAGCATTAATGAAAAACTGTTTTTA. It is translated as CASSFMVSINEKLFL. This chain connects TRBV28 to TRBJ1-4; D is uncertain. Germline V gene data show CDR1 as MDHEN and CDR2 as SYDVKM. The CDR3 length is 15 residues. V gave up 3 bases and J gave up 4 bases, with 12 bases separating them.

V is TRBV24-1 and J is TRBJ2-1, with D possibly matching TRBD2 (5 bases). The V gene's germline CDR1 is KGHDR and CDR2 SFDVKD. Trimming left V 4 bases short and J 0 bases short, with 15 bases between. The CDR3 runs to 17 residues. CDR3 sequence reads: CATSDPFRDYSYNEQFF. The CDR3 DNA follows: TGTGCCACCAGTGACCCCTTCCGCGACTACTCCTACAATGAGCAGTTCTTC.

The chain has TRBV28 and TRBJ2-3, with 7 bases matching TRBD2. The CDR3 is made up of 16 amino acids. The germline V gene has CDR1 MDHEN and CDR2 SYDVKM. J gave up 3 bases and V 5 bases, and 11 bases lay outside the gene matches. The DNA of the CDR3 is TGTGCCAGCAGTGCAAGTTATGGCGGGAGTACAGATACGCAGTATTTT. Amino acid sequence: CASSASYGGSTDTQYF.

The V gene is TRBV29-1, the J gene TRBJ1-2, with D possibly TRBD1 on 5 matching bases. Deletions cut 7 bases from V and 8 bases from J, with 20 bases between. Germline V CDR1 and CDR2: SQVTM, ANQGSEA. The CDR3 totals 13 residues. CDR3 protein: CSAPEQESKGYTF. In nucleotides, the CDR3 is TGCAGCGCACCTGAACAGGAATCGAAAGGCTACACCTTC.

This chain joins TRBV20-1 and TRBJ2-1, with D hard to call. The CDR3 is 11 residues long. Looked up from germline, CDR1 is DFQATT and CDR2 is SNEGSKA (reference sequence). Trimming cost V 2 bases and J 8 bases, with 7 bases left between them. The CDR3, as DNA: TGCAGTGCTAGACTAGTTCATGAGCAGTTCTTC. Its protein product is CSARLVHEQFF.

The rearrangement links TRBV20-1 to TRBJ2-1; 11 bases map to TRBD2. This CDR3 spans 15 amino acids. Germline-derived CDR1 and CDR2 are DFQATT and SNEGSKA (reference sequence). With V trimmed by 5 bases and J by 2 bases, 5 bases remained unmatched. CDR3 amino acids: CSAGGLAGPYNEQFF. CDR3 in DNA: TGCAGTGCTGGCGGACTAGCGGGTCCCTACAATGAGCAGTTCTTC.

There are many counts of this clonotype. The CDR3 region is CASSHALAETSTDTQYF. CDR3 bases: TGCGCCAGCAGCCATGCCCTAGCGGAGACGAGCACAGATACGCAGTATTTT. The rearrangement joins TRBV4-3 to TRBJ2-3; 7 bases match TRBD2. V gave up 3 bases and J gave up 0 bases; unmatched junction bases: 9. Germline lookup yields CDR1 LGHNA and CDR2 YSLEER. The length of the CDR3 is 17 residues.

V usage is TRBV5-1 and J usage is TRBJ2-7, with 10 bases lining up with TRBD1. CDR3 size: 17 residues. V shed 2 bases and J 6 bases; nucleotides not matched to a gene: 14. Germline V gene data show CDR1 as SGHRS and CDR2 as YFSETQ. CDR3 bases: TGCGCCAGCAGCTTCTCTCTTCGGGGGACAGGGGACGCCGAGCAGTACTTC. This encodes CASSFSLRGTGDAEQYF.

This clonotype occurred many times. CDR3 bases: TGTGCCAGCAGTCCTCCCACAAGACTCAACTATGGCTACACCTTC. Translating it yields CASSPPTRLNYGYTF. This chain links TRBV28 with TRBJ1-2; D is unresolved. The V end was cut by 5 bases, the J end by 2 bases, with 15 bases between. CDR3 size: 15 residues. Germline V gene data show CDR1 as MDHEN and CDR2 as SYDVKM.

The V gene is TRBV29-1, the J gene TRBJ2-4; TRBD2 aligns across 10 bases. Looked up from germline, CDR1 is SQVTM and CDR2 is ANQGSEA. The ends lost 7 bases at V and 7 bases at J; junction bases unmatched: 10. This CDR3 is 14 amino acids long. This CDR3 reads CSAIAGGLGNIQYF. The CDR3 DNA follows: TGCAGCGCGATAGCGGGAGGCTTGGGTAACATTCAGTACTTC.